The 27 T cell receptor beta chains listed next were all sequenced from one sample in a study of human T cells and chemical hapten exposure. MiXCR, applied by TCRdb to the RACE reads, yields one record per CDR3 protein. Here the sample spans more than 90,000 distinct CDR3 sequences, around 10% being singletons. Time point defined: patch test 2, 6 weeks after DPC sensitization. Indicated treatment: therapeutic diphenylcyclopropenone sensitization with weekly scalp DPC. The starting material was whole blood, obtained in connection with sensitization to the hapten diphenylcyclopropenone (DPC). The receptors were sampled from a woman in her 40s with alopecia areata. Some clones in this sample may be carry-over from other donors' samples.

There are many counts of this clonotype. This chain links TRBV6-1 with TRBJ1-5, with TRBD1 identical over 7 bases. This CDR3 is built from 15 residues. Germline CDR1 reads MNHNS; CDR2 reads SASEGT. V dropped 5 bases and J dropped 7; count of bases not matched to a gene: 11. In nucleotides, the CDR3 is TGTGCCAGCAGTCGGGACAGCGACTCATTCCAGCCCCAGCATTTT. This encodes CASSRDSDSFQPQHF.

The V and J genes are TRBV12-3 or TRBV12-4 and TRBJ1-1; 10 nucleotides line up with TRBD1. V shed 5 bases, J shed 4 bases, and the junction held 7 bases outside the gene matches. The CDR3 has 15 residues. The CDR3 bases are TGTGCCAGCAGTCTACGGACAGGGGGTGGCACTGAAGCTTTCTTT. Residues: CASSLRTGGGTEAFF.

The rearrangement joins TRBV6-2 or TRBV6-3 to TRBJ2-5; possible D gene TRBD2, 6 bases. The V gene's germline CDR1 is MNHEY and CDR2 SVGEGT. This CDR3 has 13 amino acids. Trimming pared 5 bases from V and 9 bases from J, leaving 16 bases between. CDR3 amino acids: CASSPLSREAQYF. In nucleotides, the CDR3 is TGTGCCAGCAGTCCTTTGTCAAGGGAGGCCCAGTACTTC.

This clonotype was picked up a small number of times. This chain joins TRBV4-1 and TRBJ2-5, with 8 bases identical to TRBD2. The J segment lost 2 bases and the V segment lost 1 base, leaving 15 bases of the junction unmatched. Per germline, CDR1 MGHRA and CDR2 YSYEKL. The CDR3 loop spans 19 amino acids. This CDR3 reads CASSQAIGRRGAGQETQYF. CDR3 DNA: TGCGCCAGCAGCCAAGCGATCGGTCGGCGGGGGGCCGGGCAAGAGACCCAGTACTTC.

This clonotype was seen a few times. The CDR3: CASSSLGGANTGELFF. CDR3 nucleotides: TGTGCCAGCAGCTCCTTGGGAGGGGCGAACACCGGGGAGCTGTTTTTT. The chain recombines TRBV7-2 with TRBJ2-2; 7 nucleotides line up with TRBD2. The V gene's germline CDR1 is SGHTA and CDR2 FQGNSA. The CDR3 is 16 residues long. The V and J ends lost 4 bases and 0 bases, in that order; junction bases with no gene match: 5.

This clonotype was seen a few times. V usage is TRBV21-1 and J usage is TRBJ2-1; the table's TRBD2 call for D was not verified on the DNA. TRBV21-1 counts as a pseudogene. The CDR3 totals 14 residues. The chain's CDR3 is CASSIERTYNEQFF. CDR3 bases: TGTGCCAGCAGCATCGAGCGGACCTACAATGAGCAGTTCTTC.

This clonotype was observed at least ten times. The V gene is TRBV7-3, the J gene TRBJ1-1; no firm D call. V lost 4 bases, J lost 2 bases, and 8 bases lay in between. CDR1 and CDR2 from the germline V gene are SGHTA and FQGTGA. The CDR3 has 13 amino acids. The CDR3 bases are TGTGCCAGCAGCTCAGCCCCTAACACTGAAGCTTTCTTT. It encodes CASSSAPNTEAFF.

As to this clonotype: Because the CDR3 is missing its conserved closing phenylalanine or tryptophan, this is likely a read error. This rearrangement joins TRBV20-1 to TRBJ1-1; tentative D call: TRBD1 (5 bases). This CDR3 is 13 amino acids long. V was trimmed by 5 bases and J by 2 bases, leaving 12 bases between them. CDR1 is DFQATT, CDR2 SNEGSKA, per germline (reference sequence). The CDR3 DNA reads as TGCAGTGCTTCCACGGGGACTAACACTGAAGCTTTCTAT. Encoded protein: CSASTGTNTEAFY.

As to this clonotype: It may be a read error: a sequence one base away is much more abundant. The V call is TRBV18, the J call TRBJ2-1; perhaps TRBD2 as D (6 bases). The V gene's germline CDR1 is KGHSH and CDR2 LQKENI. This CDR3 is 16 amino acids long. CDR3 in DNA: TGTGTCAGCTCACCGGTACCCGGGGTAGCGGACAATGAGCAGTTCTTC. Its translation is CVSSPVPGVADNEQFF.

The chain is built from TRBV12-3 or TRBV12-4 and TRBJ1-2; no clear D. The CDR3 has 13 residues. Deletions cut 5 bases from V and 4 bases from J, with 11 bases between. The CDR3 bases are TGTGCCAGCAGTCGAACGGGGATCTATGGCTACACCTTC. Translation: CASSRTGIYGYTF.

This clonotype has ten or more counts. In nucleotides, the CDR3 is TGTGCCAGCAGTTACTCGAGGAACACCAATGAGCAGTTCTTC. Protein sequence: CASSYSRNTNEQFF. This chain connects TRBV6-2 or TRBV6-3 to TRBJ2-1; no firm D call. The length of the CDR3 is 14 residues. From germline, CDR1 is MNHEY and CDR2 SVGEGT. Trimming pared 0 bases from V and 6 bases from J, leaving 9 bases between.

This clonotype was observed a handful of times. This chain links TRBV7-2 with TRBJ1-5, with 8 bases identical to TRBD1. Unmatched junction bases numbered 6, after V lost 4 bases and J lost 4 bases. The CDR3 contains 15 residues. Looked up from germline, CDR1 is SGHTA and CDR2 is FQGNSA. CDR3 sequence: CASSSKTGVNQPQHF. The CDR3 DNA follows: TGTGCCAGCAGCTCCAAGACAGGGGTTAATCAGCCCCAGCATTTT.

This clonotype was recorded at least ten times. This rearrangement joins TRBV7-2 to TRBJ2-5; tentative D call: TRBD1 (6 bases). Trimming pared 5 bases from V and 2 bases from J, leaving 9 bases between. The CDR3 is 13 residues long. Germline V CDR1 and CDR2: SGHTA, FQGNSA. CDR3 DNA sequence: TGTGCCAGCAGCATAAGGGGGCAAGAGACCCAGTACTTC. As protein: CASSIRGQETQYF.

The chain uses TRBV28 and TRBJ2-7; D not certain. Germline-derived CDR1 and CDR2 are MDHEN and SYDVKM. V shed 4 bases and J shed 6 bases, with 7 bases lying between them. The CDR3 has 11 residues. The CDR3 reads CASSSSFEQYF. The CDR3 nucleotides are TGTGCCAGCAGTTCCTCATTCGAGCAGTACTTC.

This clonotype has more than one count but fewer than ten. The chain couples TRBV20-1 to TRBJ2-7; D might be TRBD1 or TRBD2, each matching 5 bases. CDR1 is DFQATT and CDR2 is SNEGSKA in the germline V gene (reference sequence). Trimming cost V 6 bases and J 6 bases, with 15 bases left between them. The CDR3 is made up of 12 amino acids. CDR3 sequence: CSAMAVGGEQYF. DNA of the CDR3: TGCAGTGCCATGGCGGTTGGGGGCGAGCAGTACTTC.

CDR3 nucleotides: TGTGCCAGCTCACCAAGGCCGGGACAGGGGGTCGAGCAGTACTTC. Its protein product is CASSPRPGQGVEQYF. V is TRBV18 and J is TRBJ2-7, with 11 bases matching TRBD1. The CDR3 is 15 residues long. The germline V gene has CDR1 KGHSH and CDR2 LQKENI. With V trimmed by 2 bases and J by 6 bases, 6 bases remained unmatched.

The J gene is TRBJ1-2, the V gene TRBV27; unclear D gene. Trimming took off 6 bases at V and 3 bases at J, with 17 bases between the two ends. This CDR3 has 15 residues. From germline, CDR1 is MNHEY and CDR2 SMNVEV (reference sequence). CDR3 residues: CASRSWGAADYGYTF. The CDR3 DNA reads TGTGCCAGCAGGAGTTGGGGTGCGGCTGACTATGGCTACACCTTC.

This clonotype was detected ten times or more. The gene calls are TRBV3-1 and TRBJ1-4; D call uncertain. This CDR3 comprises 12 residues. With 4 bases removed from V and 6 bases from J, the gap between germline ends came to 6 bases. CDR1 is LGHDT, CDR2 YNNKEL, per germline (reference sequence). CDR3 loop: CASSLSDEKLFF. The CDR3 DNA follows: TGTGCCAGCAGCCTCTCAGATGAAAAACTGTTTTTT.

As for this clonotype: A much larger clone differs from this one at a single base, so this may be a read error. This chain uses TRBV18 with TRBJ2-1; D is perhaps TRBD2 (6 bases). Between the trimmed V and J ends, which lost 6 bases and 8 bases, there was a span of 17 bases. The CDR3 contains 14 residues. Looked up from germline, CDR1 is KGHSH and CDR2 is LQKENI. The CDR3 spells CASSTGPGGYEQFF. As DNA, the CDR3 is TGTGCCAGCTCCACTGGACCCGGGGGTTATGAGCAGTTCTTC.

This clonotype occurred a few times. The chain is built from TRBV6-5 and TRBJ2-1, with TRBD2 matching 9 bases. J gave up 8 bases and V 2 bases, and 19 bases lay outside the gene matches. The CDR3 runs 19 residues. The germline V gene encodes CDR1 MNHEY and CDR2 SVGAGI. The CDR3 DNA sequence: TGTGCCAGCAGTTACGCCAGGGTAGCGGGAGCCGGGCGGCACGATGAGCAGTTCTTC. As protein: CASSYARVAGAGRHDEQFF.

This clonotype turned up a few times. V usage is TRBV7-2 and J usage is TRBJ2-2; D unclear. Trimming stripped 5 bases from V and 1 base from J, with 5 bases between. Germline loops: CDR1 SGHTA, CDR2 FQGNSA. This CDR3 spans 13 amino acids. CDR3 DNA sequence: TGTGCCAGCAGCCCACAGAACACCGGGGAGCTGTTTTTT. Encoded protein: CASSPQNTGELFF.

This clonotype was observed at least ten times. The chain has TRBV6-2 or TRBV6-3 and TRBJ2-7; 8 bases map to TRBD1. Germline values: CDR1 MNHEY, CDR2 SVGEGT. This CDR3 has 12 residues. V lost 7 bases to trimming and J lost 5 bases; unmatched junction nucleotides: 4. DNA for the CDR3: TGTGCCAGCAATGGACAGGGCCACGAGCAGTACTTC. Translated: CASNGQGHEQYF.

Only a few counts were recorded for this clonotype. This sequence joins TRBV7-6 and TRBJ2-3; the match to TRBD2 covers 7 bases. The V gene end was trimmed by 1 base and the J gene end by 2 bases; junction bases not matched to a gene: 9. The germline gives CDR1 SGHVS, CDR2 FNYEAQ. This CDR3 region has 17 residues. The CDR3 sequence: CASSLGSSRGSTDTQYF. CDR3 in DNA: TGTGCCAGCAGCTTAGGGTCCTCGCGGGGGTCCACAGATACGCAGTATTTT. Based on the CDR3 plus reference TRBV7-6 and TRBJ2-3, the full variable domain is GAGVSQSPRYKVTKRGQDVALRCDPISGHVSLYWYRQALGQGPEFLTYFNYEAQQDKSGLPNDRFSAERPEGSISTLTIQRTEQRDSAMYRCASSLGSSRGSTDTQYFGPGTRLTVL.

V and J are TRBV28 and TRBJ2-7; 7 bases are a match to TRBD1. Per germline, CDR1 MDHEN and CDR2 SYDVKM. V was clipped by 6 bases and J by 5 bases; unmatched bases: 7. The CDR3 has 13 amino acids. CDR3 protein: CASSSRQGHEQYF. The CDR3 DNA reads as TGTGCCAGCAGCTCCCGACAGGGTCACGAGCAGTACTTC.

There are many counts of this clonotype. V is TRBV12-3 or TRBV12-4 and J is TRBJ2-2; D remains ambiguous. Trimming pared 5 bases from V and 8 bases from J, leaving 6 bases between. This CDR3 spans 11 amino acids. In DNA form, the CDR3 reads TGTGCCAGCAGTGGGGAAGGGGAGCTGTTTTTT. This gives the protein CASSGEGELFF.

This clonotype was seen many times. The rearrangement joins TRBV7-9 to TRBJ2-3; 10 nucleotides line up with TRBD2. Germline V gene data show CDR1 as SEHNR and CDR2 as FQNEAQ (reference sequence). The CDR3 is 15 residues long. The V and J ends lost 6 bases and 0 bases, in that order; junction bases with no gene match: 3. In nucleotides, the CDR3 is TGTGCCAGCAGGGCGACTAGCGGGAGCACAGATACGCAGTATTTT. Protein: CASRATSGSTDTQYF.

This sequence joins TRBV19 and TRBJ1-5; D is unclear. Looked up from germline, CDR1 is LNHDA and CDR2 is SQIVND (reference sequence). Trimming pared 5 bases from V and 5 bases from J, leaving 7 bases between. CDR3 size: 12 residues. The CDR3 region has the DNA TGTGCCAGTAGTGACCAACATCAGCCCCAGCATTTT. Its translation: CASSDQHQPQHF.